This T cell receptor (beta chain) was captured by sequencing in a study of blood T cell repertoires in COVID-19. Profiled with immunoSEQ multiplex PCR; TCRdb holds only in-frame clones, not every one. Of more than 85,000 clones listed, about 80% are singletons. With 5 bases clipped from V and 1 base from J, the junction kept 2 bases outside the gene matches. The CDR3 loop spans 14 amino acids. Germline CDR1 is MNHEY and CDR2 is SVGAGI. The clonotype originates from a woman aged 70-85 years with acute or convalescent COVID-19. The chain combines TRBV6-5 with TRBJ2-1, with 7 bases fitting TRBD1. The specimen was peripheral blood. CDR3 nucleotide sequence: TGTGCCAGCAGTCCGGGACAGTCCTACAATGAGCAGTTCTTC. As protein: CASSPGQSYNEQFF.